The 13 T cell receptor beta chains in this list originate from one sample, sequenced in a study of response to subunit inactivated influenza vaccine. TCRdb re-derived calls from the RT-PCR reads in MiXCR, one entry per CDR3 protein. The table lists about 800,000 distinct CDR3 sequences, approximately 22% of them singletons. The material sequenced was PBMCs from blood, taken 4 to 6 days after vaccination. The receptors were sampled from a man aged 50 or older who received an inactivated influenza vaccine.

This chain links TRBV30 with TRBJ1-4; D call uncertain. Germline V gene data show CDR1 as GTSNPN and CDR2 as SVGIG (reference sequence). This CDR3 has 11 amino acids. Trimming took 3 bases from V and 5 from J, leaving 4 bases between them. CDR3 protein: CAWRKNEKLFF. DNA for the CDR3: TGTGCCTGGAGAAAAAATGAAAAACTGTTTTTT. The whole variable domain, remainder taken from reference TRBV30 and TRBJ1-4, is SQTIHQWPATLVQPVGSPLSLECTVEGTSNPNLYWYRQAAGRGLQLLFYSVGIGQISSEVPQNLSASRPQDRQFILSSKKLLLSDSGFYLCAWRKNEKLFFGSGTQLSVL.

The rearrangement links TRBV19 to TRBJ2-2, with 10 bases identical to TRBD2. Germline loops: CDR1 LNHDA, CDR2 SQIVND (reference sequence). There are 18 residues in the CDR3. The ends lost 0 bases at V and 6 bases at J; junction bases unmatched: 10. In nucleotides, the CDR3 is TGTGCCAGTAGTATAGACGCGGCTCTAGCGGGGGCGTCCGGGGAGCTGTTTTTT. It codes for CASSIDAALAGASGELFF.

This clonotype was observed a few times. This rearrangement joins TRBV7-2 to TRBJ1-6; weak D call: TRBD1 (6 bases). CDR3 length: 16 residues. V was cut by 3 bases and J by 6 bases, with 15 bases left in between. CDR1 and CDR2 from the germline V gene are SGHTA and FQGNSA. The DNA for the CDR3 is TGTGCCAGCAGCTTGCGGGACACCAAGGGTAATTCACCCCTCCACTTT. Translating gives CASSLRDTKGNSPLHF.

Worth noting for this clonotype: One base away lies a much larger clone, so this may be a sequencing read error. The chain is built from TRBV5-1 and TRBJ2-5; the D is unclear. Germline assignment: CDR1 SGHRS and CDR2 YFSETQ. The CDR3 is 14 residues long. Trimming stripped 4 bases from V and 2 bases from J, with 12 bases between. Here the CDR3 DNA reads TGCGCCAGCAGCGTCAACCACCAGCAAGAGACCCAGTACTTC. It encodes CASSVNHQQETQYF.

This clonotype was observed many times. The CDR3 here is CASSTQQGAHETQYF. The CDR3 DNA is TGTGCCAGCAGCACCCAACAGGGGGCGCATGAGACCCAGTACTTC. The chain links TRBV7-2 to TRBJ2-5; 9 bases are shared with TRBD1. The CDR3 runs 15 residues. The V segment lost 5 bases and the J segment 5 bases; nucleotides outside the gene matches: 9. CDR1 and CDR2 from the germline V gene are SGHTA and FQGNSA. Filled out from reference TRBV7-2 and TRBJ2-5, the complete variable domain reads GAGVSQSPSNKVTEKGKDVELRCDPISGHTALYWYRQSLGQGLEFLIYFQGNSAPDKSGLPSDRFSAERTGGSVSTLTIQRTQQEDSAVYLCASSTQQGAHETQYFGPGTRLLVL.

The rearrangement uses TRBV20-1 and TRBJ2-1; TRBD2 matches 12 bases. The J segment lost 6 bases and the V segment lost 5 bases, leaving 8 bases of the junction unmatched. The CDR3 consists of 15 residues. Germline V gene data show CDR1 as DFQATT and CDR2 as SNEGSKA (reference sequence). CDR3 loop: CSALRASGGANEQFF. The CDR3 DNA sequence: TGCAGTGCTCTTAGAGCTAGCGGGGGGGCCAATGAGCAGTTCTTC.

This clonotype was detected only a few times. This chain joins TRBV4-3 and TRBJ2-5, with TRBD2 identical over 8 bases. Germline V gives CDR1 LGHNA, CDR2 YSLEER. Trimming at V came to 0 bases and at J to 5 bases, leaving 17 bases not matched to a gene. The CDR3 contains 19 residues. The CDR3 bases are TGCGCCAGCAGCCAAGATCGCGGCGGGAGGTCAAAGAGAGGCGAGACCCAGTACTTC. Translating it yields CASSQDRGGRSKRGETQYF.

Many counts were recorded for this clonotype. The chain has TRBV5-1 and TRBJ1-6, with TRBD1 identical over 10 bases. The CDR3 is 14 amino acids. After removal of 6 bases from V and 7 bases from J, the junction contained 4 bases not matched to a gene. CDR1 and CDR2 (germline): SGHRS, YFSETQ. The CDR3 is CASTEGQGNSPLHF. In DNA, the CDR3 is TGCGCCAGCACCGAGGGACAGGGGAATTCACCCCTCCACTTT. The entire variable domain, with the rest obtained from reference TRBV5-1 and TRBJ1-6, is as follows: KAGVTQTPRYLIKTRGQQVTLSCSPISGHRSVSWYQQTPGQGLQFLFEYFSETQRNKGNFPGRFSGRQFSNSRSEMNVSTLELGDSALYLCASTEGQGNSPLHFGNGTRLTVT.

The CDR3, as DNA: TGTGCCATCAGTGAGCCTTTAGCGGGGTACACAGATACGCAGTATTTT. It specifies CAISEPLAGYTDTQYF. V gene TRBV10-3 combines with J gene TRBJ2-3; TRBD2 matches 8 bases. Germline V gene lookup returns CDR1 ENHRY and CDR2 SYGVKD. V trimming: 2 bases; J trimming: 2 bases; junction bases outside the gene matches: 6. This CDR3 comprises 16 residues.

This clonotype turned up a few times. This chain connects TRBV4-3 to TRBJ1-1, with 7 bases lining up with TRBD1. V lost 1 base and J lost 1; bases outside the gene matches: 6. CDR1 is LGHNA, CDR2 YSLEER, per germline. This CDR3 comprises 16 residues. The CDR3 DNA reads as TGCGCCAGCAGCCAAGGGACAGGATGGGAGAACACTGAAGCTTTCTTT. It specifies CASSQGTGWENTEAFF.

The genes are TRBV27 and TRBJ2-1; D is perhaps TRBD1 (5 bases). V was cut by 6 bases and J by 1 base, with 13 bases left in between. This CDR3 region has 15 residues. Germline V lookup: CDR1 MNHEY, CDR2 SMNVEV (reference sequence). The CDR3 loop reads CASRNPQGSYNEQFF. DNA of the CDR3: TGTGCCAGCAGAAACCCCCAGGGTTCCTACAATGAGCAGTTCTTC.

This chain links TRBV7-9 with TRBJ1-2, with TRBD1 matching over 7 bases. V was clipped by 4 bases and J by 10 bases; unmatched bases: 9. The germline V gene has CDR1 SEHNR and CDR2 FQNEAQ (reference sequence). The CDR3 has 13 residues. CDR3 protein: CASSSRQGFDYTF. CDR3 nucleotides: TGTGCCAGCAGCTCACGACAGGGCTTTGACTACACCTTC.

Only a few counts were recorded for this clonotype. V gene TRBV7-2 combines with J gene TRBJ2-3; no clear D gene. V was trimmed by 2 bases and J by 3 bases, leaving 15 bases between them. This CDR3 contains 16 residues. The germline CDR1 and CDR2 sequences are SGHTA and FQGNSA. The CDR3, as DNA: TGTGCCAGCAGCTTAATGTTCTGGGGTGGAACAGATACGCAGTATTTT. Protein: CASSLMFWGGTDTQYF.